This T cell receptor beta chain appears in the sequencing data of a study of T cells in localized non-small cell lung cancer. General study results and limits: Higher adjacent-lung clonality was associated with shorter survival. Across samples, adjacent lung featured a median roughly 60 of the top 100 tumor clones. The greatest T cell clonality was found in uninvolved adjacent lung (higher than in tumor).

According to the study, adjacent lung free of atypia was obtained at least 2 cm from the tumor margin. The CDR3 covers 13 residues. Germline V lookup: CDR1 MDHEN, CDR2 SYDVKM. The junction had 3 bases not matched to a gene; V was cut back by 4 bases and J by 6 bases. This clone was observed a handful of times. Its specificity is unknown. The protocol was immunoSEQ multiplex PCR, while the TCRdb copy is restricted to in-frame clones and leaves out a portion. The repertoire holds approximately 1,000 clones, with less than 40% as singletons. This receptor was identified in a male donor older than 55 with stage I lung adenocarcinoma. The genes are TRBV28 and TRBJ2-7; TRBD2 aligns across 10 bases. The input for sequencing was normal lung tissue next to the tumor, taken before any cancer treatment. CDR3 in DNA: TGTGCCAGCAGTTCCAGCGGGGGGGCCGAGCAGTACTTC. As protein: CASSSSGGAEQYF.